The 22 T cell receptor beta chains below were found in one sample sequenced in a study of T cell changes during pregnancy in multiple sclerosis. Sequencing used immunoSEQ multiplex PCR; TCRdb keeps in-frame clones, though not all of them. The table lists roughly 69,000 clones, over 75% of them singletons, with about 0.27% in the top ten. The input for sequencing was CD4+ T cells from peripheral blood mononuclear cells, taken in the third trimester of pregnancy. All receptors come from a female donor in good health, enrolled as a control in a pregnancy study.

This rearrangement joins TRBV4-3 to TRBJ1-2, with 7 nucleotides matching TRBD1. The CDR3 covers 14 residues. CDR1 and CDR2 (germline): LGHNA, YSLEER. V was clipped by 1 base and J by 8 bases; unmatched bases: 7. The CDR3 DNA reads TGCGCCAGCAGCCAAGTAGGAGGGGGCGAGGGCTACACCTTC. Its translation: CASSQVGGGEGYTF.

The rearrangement links TRBV11-1 to TRBJ2-1; no firm D call. The CDR3 has 15 residues. Looked up from germline, CDR1 is SGHAT and CDR2 is FQDESV (reference sequence). V was pared by 0 bases and J by 0 bases, with 6 bases between. As DNA, the CDR3 is TGTGCCAGCAGCTTAGCGACTTACTCCTACAATGAGCAGTTCTTC. This codes for CASSLATYSYNEQFF.

The chain recombines TRBV11-2 with TRBJ1-2, with 12 bases fitting TRBD1. Germline V gives CDR1 SGHAT, CDR2 FQNNGV. The J segment lost 4 bases and the V segment lost 2 bases, leaving 11 bases of the junction unmatched. The CDR3 is 18 amino acids. CDR3 region: CASSLTGTGGADSYGYTF. The CDR3 DNA follows: TGTGCCAGCAGCTTAACCGGGACAGGGGGCGCTGACAGCTATGGCTACACCTTC.

J is TRBJ2-3 and V is TRBV6-6; 8 bases are a match to TRBD2. Germline CDR1 and CDR2: MNHNY and SVGAGI (reference sequence). Trimming cost V 5 bases and J 5 bases; bases outside gene matches: 9. The CDR3 covers 15 residues. Here the CDR3 DNA reads TGTGCCAGCAGTCCTCGGGGGGGTGAGGGAGATACGCAGTATTTT. Amino acid sequence: CASSPRGGEGDTQYF.

The chain is built from TRBV5-4 and TRBJ1-3; 10 bases align to TRBD1. The CDR3 has 15 residues. V was pared by 10 bases and J by 2 bases, with 9 bases of the junction left unmatched. The germline gives CDR1 SGHNT, CDR2 YYREEE (reference sequence). The chain's CDR3 is CASRDRGSAGNTIYF. The CDR3 DNA reads TGTGCCTCCCGGGACAGGGGTTCGGCTGGAAACACCATATATTTT.

This rearrangement joins TRBV7-8 to TRBJ2-5; 10 bases fit TRBD2. J was trimmed by 4 bases and V by 11 bases; bases with no gene match: 7. The V gene's germline CDR1 is SGHVS and CDR2 FQNEAQ. The CDR3 runs 13 residues. The CDR3 reads CACQRGGVETQYF. The DNA of the CDR3 is TGTGCCTGCCAGCGGGGGGGCGTAGAGACCCAGTACTTC.

V and J are TRBV29-1 and TRBJ1-5; tentative D call: TRBD1 (6 bases). V was cut by 5 bases and J by 3 bases, with 14 bases left in between. The CDR3 is 14 residues long. CDR1 SQVTM and CDR2 ANQGSEA come from the germline V gene. The CDR3 spells CSVRATGYNQPQHF. The CDR3 DNA follows: TGCAGCGTTAGGGCAACAGGGTACAATCAGCCCCAGCATTTT.

The V gene is TRBV18, the J gene TRBJ1-2, with D unresolved. The CDR3 has 15 residues. Germline lookup yields CDR1 KGHSH and CDR2 LQKENI. V lost 3 bases and J lost 7, with 18 bases in between. The CDR3 region is CASSPGGSPSGGYTF. The DNA of the CDR3 is TGTGCCAGCTCACCGGGAGGATCACCCTCGGGTGGCTACACCTTC.

This clone occurred once. The J gene is TRBJ2-2, the V gene TRBV6-1; D call uncertain. Germline V gives CDR1 MNHNS, CDR2 SASEGT. Trimming cost V 5 bases and J 3 bases, with 4 bases left between them. The length of the CDR3 is 12 residues. The CDR3 sequence: CASSTYTGELFF. For the CDR3, the DNA is TGTGCCAGCAGTACTTACACCGGGGAGCTGTTTTTT.

This chain links TRBV2 with TRBJ2-5, with D possibly matching TRBD1 (5 bases). Trimming stripped 7 bases from V and 5 bases from J, with 20 bases between. The length of the CDR3 is 15 residues. Germline CDR1 is SNHLY and CDR2 is FYNNEI. CDR3: CASTMIQGFVETQYF. The CDR3 nucleotides read TGTGCCAGCACTATGATCCAGGGTTTTGTTGAGACCCAGTACTTC.

V usage is TRBV11-2 and J usage is TRBJ2-3; 8 nucleotides agree with TRBD2. V lost 4 bases and J lost 6; bases outside the gene matches: 15. Germline-derived CDR1 and CDR2 are SGHAT and FQNNGV. The CDR3 spans 17 residues. The CDR3 bases are TGTGCCAGCAGCTCACTACCGGGACTAGGCGAAAAGGATACGCAGTATTTT. It encodes CASSSLPGLGEKDTQYF.

This clone occurred once. This chain connects TRBV6-4 to TRBJ2-3; D gene uncertain. This CDR3 comprises 11 residues. CDR1 and CDR2 (germline): MRHNA, SNTAGT. V was cut by 4 bases and J by 4 bases, with 3 bases left in between. CDR3 nucleotide sequence: TGTGCCAGCAGTGGAGCAGATACGCAGTATTTT. This codes for CASSGADTQYF.

This chain joins TRBV18 and TRBJ2-1; D is perhaps TRBD1 (6 bases). The CDR3 has 16 residues. V lost 4 bases and J 1 base, leaving 14 bases between the germline ends. Germline loops: CDR1 KGHSH, CDR2 LQKENI. Written as DNA, the CDR3 is TGTGCCAGCTCACTAATAGTGGGGGCTTCCTACAATGAGCAGTTCTTC. It specifies CASSLIVGASYNEQFF.

The J gene is TRBJ1-1, the V gene TRBV6-5; D is unresolved. Trimming shortened V by 2 bases and J by 0 bases, and 7 bases separated the two germline ends. The germline V gene has CDR1 MNHEY and CDR2 SVGAGI. This CDR3 region has 14 residues. The CDR3, as DNA: TGTGCCAGCAGTTACAGTCAGGTGAACACTGAAGCTTTCTTT. Translating gives CASSYSQVNTEAFF.

This chain uses TRBV19 with TRBJ1-2; D might be TRBD1 (6 bases). The CDR3 length is 14 residues. The germline V and J ends were trimmed by 7 bases and 0 bases, with 12 bases remaining between them. Germline CDR1 reads LNHDA; CDR2 reads SQIVND (reference sequence). DNA of the CDR3: TGTGCCAGTAAGATGGACAGCACTAACTATGGCTACACCTTC. Its translation is CASKMDSTNYGYTF. The full variable domain, in which reference TRBV19 and TRBJ1-2 provide the parts outside the CDR3, is DGGITQSPKYLFRKEGQNVTLSCEQNLNHDAMYWYRQDPGQGLRLIYYSQIVNDFQKGDIAEGYSVSREKKESFPLTVTSAQKNPTAFYLCASKMDSTNYGYTFGSGTRLTVV.

The chain recombines TRBV5-1 with TRBJ2-2, with 8 bases matching TRBD1. The CDR3 runs to 17 residues. V lost 0 bases to trimming and J lost 2 bases; unmatched junction nucleotides: 6. Per germline, CDR1 SGHRS and CDR2 YFSETQ. The DNA of the CDR3 is TGCGCCAGCAGCTTGGCCGGAGGACAGGGAAACACCGGGGAGCTGTTTTTT. It encodes CASSLAGGQGNTGELFF. Supplemented by reference TRBV5-1 and TRBJ2-2, the full variable domain reads KAGVTQTPRYLIKTRGQQVTLSCSPISGHRSVSWYQQTPGQGLQFLFEYFSETQRNKGNFPGRFSGRQFSNSRSEMNVSTLELGDSALYLCASSLAGGQGNTGELFFGEGSRLTVL.

This chain joins TRBV6-1 and TRBJ1-1, with 7 bases fitting TRBD1. V gave up 3 bases and J gave up 4 bases; unmatched junction bases: 8. CDR1 and CDR2 (germline): MNHNS, SASEGT. This CDR3 has 15 amino acids. The CDR3 is CASSESPDRATEAFF. The CDR3 region has the DNA TGTGCCAGCAGTGAGTCCCCCGACAGGGCCACTGAAGCTTTCTTT.

This rearrangement joins TRBV11-3 to TRBJ1-4; possible D gene TRBD1, 5 bases. The CDR3 runs to 13 residues. The ends were cut back, 0 bases at V and 13 bases at J, with 12 bases in the middle. Germline-derived CDR1 and CDR2 are SGHNT and YENEEA. The CDR3 loop reads CASSLDGAGGLFF. CDR3 nucleotide sequence: TGTGCCAGCAGCTTAGATGGGGCAGGCGGACTGTTTTTT. Drawing the rest from reference TRBV11-3 and TRBJ1-4, the complete variable domain is EAGVVQSPRYKIIEKKQPVAFWCNPISGHNTLYWYLQNLGQGPELLIRYENEEAVDDSQLPKDRFSAERLKGVDSTLKIQPAELGDSAVYLCASSLDGAGGLFFGSGTQLSVL.

This rearrangement joins TRBV7-3 to TRBJ1-1; 7 bases agree with TRBD1. V dropped 5 bases and J dropped 1; count of bases not matched to a gene: 7. The germline gives CDR1 SGHTA, CDR2 FQGTGA. The length of the CDR3 is 15 residues. The CDR3 sequence is CASSRSGGQNTEAFF. The CDR3 region has the DNA TGTGCCAGCAGCAGATCAGGGGGTCAGAACACTGAAGCTTTCTTT.

The V and J genes are TRBV6-5 and TRBJ1-1; D gene unclear. Looked up from germline, CDR1 is MNHEY and CDR2 is SVGAGI. Trimming pared 5 bases from V and 1 base from J, leaving 11 bases between. This CDR3 contains 14 residues. The CDR3, as DNA: TGTGCCAGCAGTCAAGTTGGAGGGAACACTGAAGCTTTCTTT. Translating it yields CASSQVGGNTEAFF.

The V and J genes are TRBV5-1 and TRBJ2-1; 9 bases map to TRBD1. The length of the CDR3 is 22 residues. V was pared by 2 bases and J by 1 base, with 22 bases of the junction left unmatched. The germline gives CDR1 SGHRS, CDR2 YFSETQ. The CDR3 coding sequence is TGCGCCAGCAGCTTCGCCCCTAGAGCGGGACAGGGTCGAAGTAGTTCCTACAATGAGCAGTTCTTC. This sequence encodes CASSFAPRAGQGRSSSYNEQFF.

The chain combines TRBV5-1 with TRBJ2-2; D is undetermined. The CDR3 covers 14 residues. V lost 0 bases and J lost 1, with 4 bases in between. The germline CDR1 and CDR2 sequences are SGHRS and YFSETQ. The CDR3 DNA reads TGCGCCAGCAGCTTGGCTAGGAACACCGGGGAGCTGTTTTTT. This sequence encodes CASSLARNTGELFF.